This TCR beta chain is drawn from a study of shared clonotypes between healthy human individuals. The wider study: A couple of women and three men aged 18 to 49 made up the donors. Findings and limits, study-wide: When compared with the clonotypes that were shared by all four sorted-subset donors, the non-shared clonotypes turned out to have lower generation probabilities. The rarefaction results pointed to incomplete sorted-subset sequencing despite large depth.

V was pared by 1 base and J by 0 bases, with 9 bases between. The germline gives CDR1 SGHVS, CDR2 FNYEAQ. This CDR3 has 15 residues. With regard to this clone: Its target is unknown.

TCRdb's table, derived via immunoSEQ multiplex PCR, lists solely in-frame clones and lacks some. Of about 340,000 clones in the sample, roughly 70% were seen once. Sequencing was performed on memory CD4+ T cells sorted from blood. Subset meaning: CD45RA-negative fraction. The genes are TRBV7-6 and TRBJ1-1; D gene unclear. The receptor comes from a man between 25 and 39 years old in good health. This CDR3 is CASSLGTDLNTEAFF. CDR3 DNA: TGTGCCAGCAGCTTAGGTACAGACTTGAACACTGAAGCTTTCTTT.